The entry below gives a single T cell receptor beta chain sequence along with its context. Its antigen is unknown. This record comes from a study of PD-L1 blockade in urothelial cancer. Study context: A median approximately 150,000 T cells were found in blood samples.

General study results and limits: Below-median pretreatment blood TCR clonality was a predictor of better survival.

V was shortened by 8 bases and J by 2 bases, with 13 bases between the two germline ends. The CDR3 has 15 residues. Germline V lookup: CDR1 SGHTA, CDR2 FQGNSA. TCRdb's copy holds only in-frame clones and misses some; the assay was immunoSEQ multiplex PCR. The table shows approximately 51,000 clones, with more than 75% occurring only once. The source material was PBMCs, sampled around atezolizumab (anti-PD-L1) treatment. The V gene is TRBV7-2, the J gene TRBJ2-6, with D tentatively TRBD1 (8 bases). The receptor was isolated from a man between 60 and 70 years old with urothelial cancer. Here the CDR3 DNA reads TGTGCCAGCCACAGGGGGGGCGCTGGGGCCAACGTCCTGACTTTC. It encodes CASHRGGAGANVLTF. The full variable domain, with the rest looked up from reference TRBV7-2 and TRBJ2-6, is GAGVSQSPSNKVTEKGKDVELRCDPISGHTALYWYRQSLGQGLEFLIYFQGNSAPDKSGLPSDRFSAERTGGSVSTLTIQRTQQEDSAVYLCASHRGGAGANVLTFGAGSRLTVL.